This T cell receptor (beta chain) comes out of a study of blood T cell repertoires in COVID-19. Study details: Donors in the United States, Italy and Spain gave samples during acute or convalescent COVID-19. T cells, B-cell-depleted T cells, or PBMCs provided the cDNA or gDNA that served as material.

As originally analysed: Counts of nucleated cells, estimated from reference gene primer amplification, were obtained. Sequencing used immunoSEQ multiplex PCR; TCRdb keeps in-frame clones, though not all of them. V and J calls and clone size come straight from that table; D and trimming were deduced from the DNA. The repertoire consists of 110,000 to 150,000 clones, with 75% to 90% occurring once and the leading ten covering 44%. This TCR came from a human donor in a cohort sampled during active COVID-19. Sequencing was carried out using peripheral blood.

The CDR3 spells CAISEFEQSEAFF. The CDR3 nucleotides are TGTGCCATCAGTGAGTTTGAGCAATCTGAAGCTTTCTTT. The chain uses TRBV10-3 and TRBJ1-1; D ambiguous. The CDR3 has 13 amino acids. CDR1 and CDR2 from the germline V gene are ENHRY and SYGVKD. The V end was cut by 1 base, the J end by 6 bases, with 9 bases between.